One T cell receptor (beta chain) is described in this entry. This sample is part of a study of T cells in Graves' hyperthyroidism and ophthalmopathy. The investigators amplified TCR beta CDR3 regions from RNA transcripts. The TCR CDR3 was amplified in a first-round RT-PCR using the HTBI primer set. TCRdb recomputed calls from the multiplex PCR reads with MiXCR, one row per CDR3 protein. The data contain a few hundred thousand distinct CDR3 sequences, just over 45% of them seen just once; the ten biggest clones take up 7.5% to 8.5%. The germline CDR1 and CDR2 sequences are SEHNR and FQNEAQ (reference sequence). The CDR3 is made up of 17 amino acids. The trim removed 4 bases at V and 7 bases at J, leaving 13 bases unmatched.

The chain combines TRBV7-9 with TRBJ1-6; 7 bases are shared with TRBD1. The sample comprised peripheral blood or thyroid tissue (not recorded which). This TCR was recovered from a woman aged 18-30 years with Graves' hyperthyroidism. Here the CDR3 reads CASSSTGTAWWNSPLHF. CDR3 nucleotide sequence: TGTGCCAGCAGCTCAACCGGGACAGCGTGGTGGAATTCACCCCTCCACTTT.